The clone carrying this T cell receptor (beta chain) was picked up one time. What it binds is unknown. The data belong to a study of OX40 agonist ivuxolimab in advanced cancers. Background on the study: Patients receiving dose escalation had hepatocellular carcinoma, melanoma, renal cell or head and neck cancer. Whole-study results and caveats: Clonal expansion from baseline to week 6 occurred in both CD4+ and CD8+ T cells. CD8+ T cells showed, on average, more clonal expansion than CD4+ cells.

Germline lookup yields CDR1 SGHTA and CDR2 FQGNSA. This CDR3 spans 15 amino acids. J gave up 4 bases and V 5 bases, and 8 bases lay outside the gene matches. The method was immunoSEQ multiplex PCR; TCRdb's version includes in-frame clones alone and lacks a portion of them. Of 40,000 to 45,000 clones listed, about 88% are singletons. The specimen comprised CD4+ or CD8+ T cells sorted from blood, sampled in a trial of the OX40 agonist ivuxolimab. V and J are TRBV7-2 and TRBJ2-7, with 10 nucleotides matching TRBD1. This clonotype was sampled from an adult with an advanced solid tumor such as melanoma, head and neck, liver or kidney cancer. The CDR3 DNA is TGTGCCAGCAGCCACCCTAGGGACAGGGGATACGAGCAGTACTTC. Amino acid sequence: CASSHPRDRGYEQYF.